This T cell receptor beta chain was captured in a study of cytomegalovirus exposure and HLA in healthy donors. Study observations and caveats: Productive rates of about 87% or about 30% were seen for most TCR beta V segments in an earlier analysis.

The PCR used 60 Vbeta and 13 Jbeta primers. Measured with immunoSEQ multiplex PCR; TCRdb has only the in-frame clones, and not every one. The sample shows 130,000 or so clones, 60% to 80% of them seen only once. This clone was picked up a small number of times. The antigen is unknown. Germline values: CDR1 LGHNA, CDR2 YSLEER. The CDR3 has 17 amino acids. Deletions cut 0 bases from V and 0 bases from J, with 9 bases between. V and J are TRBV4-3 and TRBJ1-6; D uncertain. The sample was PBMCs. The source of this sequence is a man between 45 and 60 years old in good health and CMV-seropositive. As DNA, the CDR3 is TGCGCCAGCAGCCAAGACTCTGGGAGCTCCTATAATTCACCCCTCCACTTT. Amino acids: CASSQDSGSSYNSPLHF.